The 18 T cell receptor beta chains in this list originate from one sample, sequenced in a study of cytomegalovirus exposure and HLA in healthy donors. PCR used 60 Vbeta primers and 13 Jbeta primers. Sequenced by immunoSEQ multiplex PCR; TCRdb stores in-frame clones only, minus some. The sample contains roughly 120,000 clones, roughly 9.9% of which appear only once. The sample comprised PBMCs. Source of these receptors: a man aged 25 to 45 in good health and CMV-seronegative.

The chain recombines TRBV6-5 with TRBJ1-2; D gene ambiguous. Germline CDR1 MNHEY, CDR2 SVGAGI. The length of the CDR3 is 14 residues. V lost 0 bases to trimming and J lost 7 bases, with 12 bases between them. In DNA form, the CDR3 reads TGTGCCAGCAGTTACTCGGAGGGAGCGGGTGGCTACACCTTC. This codes for CASSYSEGAGGYTF.

This clone has a handful of counts. CDR3 loop: CASSKVRGNTEAFF. DNA for the CDR3: TGCGCCAGCAGCAAAGTGCGGGGGAACACTGAAGCTTTCTTT. V gene TRBV4-3 combines with J gene TRBJ1-1, with D unclear. Germline V gene data show CDR1 as LGHNA and CDR2 as YSLEER. The CDR3 totals 14 residues. V was pared by 5 bases and J by 1 base, with 11 bases between.

The CDR3 reads CATQHSYTGAGQGTQYF. CDR3 in DNA: TGCGCCACCCAGCACTCCTATACAGGGGCCGGTCAAGGTACGCAGTATTTT. V gene TRBV5-1 combines with J gene TRBJ2-3; 7 nucleotides agree with TRBD1. Germline values: CDR1 SGHRS, CDR2 YFSETQ. This CDR3 region has 17 residues. J was trimmed by 8 bases and V by 9 bases; bases with no gene match: 24.

This clone was found a few times. The chain carries TRBV5-4 and TRBJ2-3; D not certain. The germline V gene has CDR1 SGHNT and CDR2 YYREEE (reference sequence). Trimming left V 0 bases short and J 2 bases short, with 4 bases between. The CDR3 has 13 amino acids. The CDR3 loop reads CASSLANTDTQYF. The CDR3 nucleotides are TGTGCCAGCAGCTTGGCTAACACAGATACGCAGTATTTT.

This clone was detected only a few times. The rearrangement links TRBV30 to TRBJ2-3; D possibly corresponds to TRBD2 (6 bases). The V gene's germline CDR1 is GTSNPN and CDR2 SVGIG (reference sequence). This CDR3 region has 16 residues. Trimming cost V 4 bases and J 2 bases, with 19 bases left between them. The CDR3 loop is CAWIGFGGSATDTQYF. DNA for the CDR3: TGTGCCTGGATTGGGTTCGGGGGATCCGCCACAGATACGCAGTATTTT.

The V and J genes are TRBV11-3 and TRBJ2-5; 7 bases match TRBD1. CDR1 SGHNT and CDR2 YENEEA come from the germline V gene. There are 14 residues in the CDR3. V shed 4 bases and J 1 base; nucleotides not matched to a gene: 3. The CDR3 reads CASSSGQPQETQYF. The CDR3 nucleotides read TGTGCCAGCAGCTCGGGACAGCCCCAAGAGACCCAGTACTTC.

The rearrangement links TRBV6-5 to TRBJ2-7; 9 bases are shared with TRBD1. The V gene's germline CDR1 is MNHEY and CDR2 SVGAGI. The CDR3 spans 15 residues. J was trimmed by 2 bases and V by 5 bases; bases with no gene match: 7. CDR3 sequence (DNA): TGTGCCAGCAGTCGCCTGACAGGGGGAGCCTACGAGCAGTACTTC. It encodes CASSRLTGGAYEQYF.

This clone was observed a few times. The V and J genes are TRBV4-2 and TRBJ2-6; a weak D match, TRBD2 (5 bases). This CDR3 spans 15 amino acids. V lost 1 base and J 4 bases, leaving 8 bases between the germline ends. CDR1 is LGHNA, CDR2 YNFKEQ, per germline. The CDR3 nucleotides read TGTGCCAGCAGCCAAGGGGGAGTAGGGGCCAACGTCCTGACTTTC. Translating it yields CASSQGGVGANVLTF.

The V call is TRBV9, the J call TRBJ2-3, with 8 bases that match TRBD1. With V trimmed by 3 bases and J by 5 bases, 5 bases remained unmatched. From germline, CDR1 is SGDLS and CDR2 YYNGEE. The CDR3 has 14 amino acids. The CDR3 DNA reads TGTGCCAGCAGCGGCACAGGGACAGGAGATACGCAGTATTTT. Translating it yields CASSGTGTGDTQYF.

V usage is TRBV12-5 and J usage is TRBJ1-1, with 9 bases aligning to TRBD1. CDR1 is LGHNT and CDR2 is FRNRAP in the germline V gene. Unmatched junction bases numbered 2, after V lost 0 bases and J lost 6 bases. The CDR3 sequence is 14 residues long. DNA of the CDR3: TGTGCTAGTGGTTTGGTGGGACAGGGCGCTGAAGCTTTCTTT. This translates into CASGLVGQGAEAFF.

The rearrangement links TRBV9 to TRBJ2-3; 15 nucleotides align to TRBD2. The length of the CDR3 is 18 residues. CDR1 is SGDLS, CDR2 YYNGEE, per germline. V was clipped by 0 bases and J by 5 bases; unmatched bases: 7. This chain's CDR3 is CASSVEKGLAGGVDTQYF. The CDR3 region has the DNA TGTGCCAGCAGCGTAGAAAAAGGACTAGCGGGAGGGGTAGATACGCAGTATTTT.

The chain employs TRBV28 and TRBJ2-5; the match to TRBD2 covers 7 bases. Germline lookup yields CDR1 MDHEN and CDR2 SYDVKM. V trimming: 6 bases; J trimming: 4 bases; junction bases outside the gene matches: 17. This CDR3 is built from 17 residues. This CDR3 reads CASSRSSVAGEGETQYF. The CDR3, as DNA: TGTGCCAGCAGCCGGAGCTCCGTTGCGGGAGAGGGAGAGACCCAGTACTTC.

The chain joins TRBV15 to TRBJ2-1; a possible D gene is TRBD1 (5 bases). V dropped 5 bases and J dropped 4 bases, with 6 bases sitting between them. Germline V CDR1 and CDR2: LNHNV, YYDKDF (reference sequence). This CDR3 comprises 12 residues. The CDR3, as DNA: TGTGCCACCAGCGGGGCGTACAATGAGCAGTTCTTC. Encoded protein: CATSGAYNEQFF.

The V and J genes are TRBV10-2 and TRBJ2-2; a weak D match, TRBD1 (5 bases). The CDR3 totals 14 residues. The V gene lost 8 bases and the J gene lost 2 bases, with 12 bases spanning the gap. Germline V gene sequence: CDR1 WSHSY, CDR2 SAAADI. The CDR3 DNA reads TGCGCCAGCCGGTTGGACACAAACACCGGGGAGCTGTTTTTT. This gives the protein CASRLDTNTGELFF.

This clone was counted a few times. The V call is TRBV6-5, the J call TRBJ1-1, with a tentative D call TRBD1 (6 bases). CDR1 is MNHEY and CDR2 is SVGAGI in the germline V gene. This CDR3 contains 13 residues. Trimming removed 5 bases at V and 1 base at J, with 8 bases between. The chain's CDR3 is CASSGQTNTEAFF. CDR3 nucleotide sequence: TGTGCCAGCAGTGGACAGACGAACACTGAAGCTTTCTTT.

There are a few counts of this clone. This chain uses TRBV10-2 with TRBJ2-6; D perhaps matches TRBD1 (6 bases). The germline V gene has CDR1 WSHSY and CDR2 SAAADI. The V and J ends lost 7 bases and 4 bases respectively, with 23 bases between them. The CDR3 loop spans 18 amino acids. The CDR3 coding sequence is TGCGCCAGCACTTCTGGGGACACTACGTTCGGAGGGGCCAACGTCCTGACTTTC. It yields the protein CASTSGDTTFGGANVLTF.

The CDR3 coding sequence is TGCGCCAGCAGCCTTGCGGAGGGGCTAGGGCGGTCTGGGGCCAACGTCCTGACTTTC. Translated, it gives CASSLAEGLGRSGANVLTF. This sequence joins TRBV4-1 and TRBJ2-6, with D possibly being TRBD2 (6 bases). Between the trimmed V and J ends, which lost 4 bases and 1 base, there was a span of 20 bases. This CDR3 has 19 residues. Germline CDR1 is MGHRA and CDR2 is YSYEKL.

The V and J genes are TRBV4-1 and TRBJ2-5; 9 bases are shared with TRBD2. The DNA end is more similar to TRBJ2-7, so the J call may be wrong. CDR1 is MGHRA, CDR2 YSYEKL, per germline. CDR3 length: 18 amino acids. Here the CDR3 reads CASSQDVSGRTSSYEQYF. CDR3 coding DNA: TGCGCCAGCAGCCAAGATGTGAGCGGGAGGACTAGCTCCTACGAGCAGTACTTC.